This T cell receptor (beta chain) originates from a study of shared clonotypes between healthy human individuals (dated by TCRdb to the early 2020s). About the study as a whole: A couple of women and a few men aged 18 to 49 years were included in the cohort. For each donor, CD4 naive and CD4 memory were each run on three plates, CD8 naive on two plates, and CD8 memory on one plate. Per donor, leukapheresis produced somewhere between about 0.9 and 10 billion PBMCs. The study deeply sequenced blood TCR repertoires of 5 or 6 healthy adults to estimate repertoire size and the extent of clonotype sharing between individuals. Different laboratories and diverse techniques were used to prepare libraries and sequence TCR repertoires, to increase sequencing depth and limit assay-specific biases.

This clone was observed once. Its specific antigen is unknown. Base-call qualities are not available, and no considerably larger clone is one nucleotide away. This sample includes further DNA sequences coding for the same CDR3. Using the deep immunoSEQ assay, TCR CDR3 regions were amplified from genomic DNA by multiplex PCR. Genomic DNA extracted from each cell subset was distributed evenly over all wells of several immunoSEQ 96-well plates, and each plate served as one replicate. For sorted subsets, each replicate PCR was loaded with roughly 0.2 ug genomic DNA, equivalent to 30,000 or so T cell genomes. Purified libraries were quantified with a Qubit 3.0 fluorometer, sized on a Bioanalyzer 2100, and re-quantified with the KAPA Library Quantification kit. Each immunoSEQ 96-well plate was sequenced on its own single-read 150-cycle Illumina NextSeq 550 flow cell. The authors' pipeline ran thus. Because the immunoSEQ output included only junctional sequences and no quality scores, the filtering could not be the same as the filtering used for full-length reads. Sequences were annotated with PyIR, a Python wrapper for IgBLAST v1.9, and V/J genes and CDR3 were assigned using IMGT germline references. Reads were filtered out if the reads had weak V/J assignments (E-value above 1e-6), no CDR3, stop codons, out-of-frame junctions, or ambiguous translated residues. V3J clonotypes were defined as sequences sharing the same inferred V gene, J gene, and CDR3 amino acid sequence. Percentage overlap between repertoires was calculated by dividing the number of shared unique clonotypes by the size of the smaller repertoire. Richness of each repertoire was evaluated using RTK rarefaction, the Chao1 estimator, and Recon v2.1 estimates of unobserved clonotypes. Generation probabilities for all TCRbeta clonotypes obtained by the gDNA method from several donors were computed using OLGA. The immuneACCESS repertoire file appears here via TCRdb, limited to in-frame rearrangements. These files lack a portion of the clones; in checked studies, under half of the deficit traces to unresolved V genes, and the cause of the others is not known. For V, J and clone size, that table is used; D and trimming come from the DNA. In all, the sample holds some 740,000 clones, and 85% to 95% of those were seen once. Around 24% of the sample belongs to the ten largest clones.

Unmatched junction bases come to 9, with V trimmed by 7 bases and J by 7 bases. The germline V gene (reference sequence) provides CDR1 MNHEY and CDR2 SMNVEV. There are 15 amino acids in the CDR3, from cysteine to phenylalanine inclusive. Kept here is only the CDR3 DNA, which spans 45 bases and is read in frame from base 1. CD8 naive samples consisted of CD45RO-negative cells that were positively selected for CCR7, yielding a CD45RA+CCR7+ population without TemRA cells. The donors were healthy, HIV-negative adults with no recently reported acute infections or vaccinations. Every donor was a Caucasian adult living in Nashville, Tennessee, USA. After blood collection by leukapheresis, PBMCs were isolated using Ficoll-Histopaque density gradient centrifugation and then cryopreserved in the vapor phase of liquid nitrogen. Purity and quantity of every magnetically sorted T cell population were checked by analytical flow cytometry. Each sorted fraction had its genomic DNA isolated and then quantified by UV absorbance on a Nanodrop 2000c.

Beyond this particular receptor, the publication reports: Across a few donors, roughly 5.4% of naive CD4, around 3.3% of naive CD8, roughly 2.3% of memory CD4, and around 0.4% of memory CD8 clonotypes were shared. Based on pairwise subsampling, the degree of clonotype sharing among donors was expected to be affected by sequencing depth. Rarefaction of sorted-subset datasets indicated incomplete sequencing despite the large sequencing depth. Compared with non-shared clonotypes, the clonotypes found in all four sorted-subset donors had higher generation probabilities. Only blood was sampled, and tissue TCR repertoires likely differ from those in blood. Because the study included only a small number of donors, the genetic and exposure-history diversity represented was limited. Larger estimated clonotype richness was generally found for naive subsets than for memory subsets.

This sequence uses TRBV27 and TRBJ2-1; 11 bases in between match TRBD2. What was sequenced was naive CD8+ T cells sorted from blood. The cell subset or site label corresponds to: CD45RA+CCR7+. The receptor was isolated from a man aged 30-40 years in good health. The CDR3 region reads CASTQGTSGSNEQFF. The nucleotides read TGTGCCAGCACCCAGGGGACTAGCGGAAGTAATGAGCAGTTCTTC.